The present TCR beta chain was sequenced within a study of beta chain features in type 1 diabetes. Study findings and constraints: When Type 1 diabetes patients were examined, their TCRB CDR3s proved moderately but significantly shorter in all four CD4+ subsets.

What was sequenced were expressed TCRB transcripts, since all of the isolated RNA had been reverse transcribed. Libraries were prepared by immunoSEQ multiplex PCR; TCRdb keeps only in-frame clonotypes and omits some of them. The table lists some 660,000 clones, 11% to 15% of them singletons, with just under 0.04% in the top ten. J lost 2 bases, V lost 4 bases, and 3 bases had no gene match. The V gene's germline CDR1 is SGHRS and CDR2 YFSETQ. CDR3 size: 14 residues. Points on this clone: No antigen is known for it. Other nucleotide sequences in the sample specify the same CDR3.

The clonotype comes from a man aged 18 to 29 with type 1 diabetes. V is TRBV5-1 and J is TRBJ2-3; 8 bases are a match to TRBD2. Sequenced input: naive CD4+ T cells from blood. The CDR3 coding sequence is TGCGCCAGCAGCCCGGGACTAGTCACAGATACGCAGTATTTT. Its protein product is CASSPGLVTDTQYF.